These 18 T cell receptor beta chains were all obtained from the same sample, sequenced in a study of blood T cells in healthy people across ages. Next came a second PCR, run for roughly 7 to 12 cycles, which used a sample-barcoded 5' primer along with a J-beta primer mix. TCRdb itself ran the 5' RACE reads through MiXCR, one entry per CDR3 protein. Counted here are about 970,000 distinct CDR3 sequences, just over 50% occurring once; the ten biggest clones make up over 20%. Sample: blood. Source of these receptors: a woman between 55 and 75 years old in good health.

The gene calls are TRBV7-2 and TRBJ2-3; D not resolved. The CDR3 loop spans 13 amino acids. The germline gives CDR1 SGHTA, CDR2 FQGNSA. The V gene lost 5 bases and the J gene lost 4 bases, with 10 bases spanning the gap. CDR3: CASSPYGSDTQYF. CDR3 DNA: TGTGCCAGCAGCCCGTACGGTTCAGATACGCAGTATTTT.

This clonotype was detected once. This chain connects TRBV7-9 to TRBJ1-1; TRBD1 matches 8 bases. Germline assignment: CDR1 SEHNR and CDR2 FQNEAQ (reference sequence). The CDR3 is made up of 17 amino acids. J lost 1 base, V lost 6 bases, and 13 bases had no gene match. The DNA of the CDR3 is TGTGCCAGCAGTCCCAGGAAGGGGACAGGCCAGAACACTGAAGCTTTCTTT. It encodes CASSPRKGTGQNTEAFF.

The chain couples TRBV4-3 to TRBJ2-7; tentative D call: TRBD1 (6 bases). CDR1 LGHNA and CDR2 YSLEER come from the germline V gene. V was clipped by 0 bases and J by 4 bases, with 19 bases between them. This CDR3 has 17 amino acids. CDR3 coding DNA: TGCGCCAGCAGCCAAGATTTGGGGACACTGGCAAGGTACGAGCAGTACTTC. Translating gives CASSQDLGTLARYEQYF.

The chain's CDR3 is CSVPGSAFGYGYTF. The CDR3 region has the DNA TGCAGCGTCCCCGGCTCGGCCTTTGGCTATGGCTACACCTTC. This rearrangement joins TRBV29-1 to TRBJ1-2; D gene unclear. Germline V gives CDR1 SQVTM, CDR2 ANQGSEA. Deletions cut 6 bases from V and 4 bases from J, with 18 bases between. The CDR3 is 14 residues long. Full variable domain (missing parts from reference TRBV29-1 and TRBJ1-2): SAVISQKPSRDICQRGTSLTIQCQVDSQVTMMFWYRQQPGQSLTLIATANQGSEATYESGFVIDKFPISRPNLTFSTLTVSNMSPEDSSIYLCSVPGSAFGYGYTFGSGTRLTVV.

The rearrangement links TRBV6-5 to TRBJ2-5; 14 nucleotides agree with TRBD2. The J call may be wrong; the DNA end is better matched by TRBJ2-7. Germline CDR1 MNHEY, CDR2 SVGAGI. The CDR3 consists of 17 residues. The CDR3 sequence is CASSRPGLAGVGVEQYF. In DNA form, the CDR3 reads TGTGCCAGCAGCCGACCGGGACTAGCGGGAGTAGGGGTCGAGCAGTACTTC.

This chain joins TRBV7-3 and TRBJ2-3, with D perhaps TRBD2 (6 bases). CDR3 length equals 15 residues. The ends were cut back, 1 base at V and 3 bases at J, with 11 bases in the middle. Germline V gene lookup returns CDR1 SGHTA and CDR2 FQGTGA. CDR3 residues: CASSLNGRRTDTQYF. Here the CDR3 DNA reads TGTGCCAGCAGCTTAAACGGGAGAAGGACAGATACGCAGTATTTT.

The rearrangement joins TRBV29-1 to TRBJ2-5; 8 positions match TRBD2. The tail of the sequence fits TRBJ2-7 better, so the J call may be wrong. The CDR3 is 14 residues long. Germline CDR1 SQVTM, CDR2 ANQGSEA. CDR3 protein: CSVDTTKGLDEQYF. CDR3 nucleotides: TGCAGCGTTGACACAACGAAGGGACTAGACGAGCAGTACTTC.

The CDR3, as DNA: TGTGCCAGCAGTTTATTAGCATCTGAAAAACTGTTTTTT. Translation: CASSLLASEKLFF. The genes are TRBV28 and TRBJ1-4; D is ambiguous. The V end lost 1 base, the J end lost 7 bases, and 7 bases lay between the germline ends. CDR1 is MDHEN, CDR2 SYDVKM, per germline. The CDR3 has 13 residues.

This chain's CDR3 is CASSLGTSGRSEQFF. CDR3 bases: TGTGCCAGCAGTTTAGGGACTAGCGGGAGATCTGAGCAGTTCTTC. The chain has TRBV27 and TRBJ2-1, with TRBD2 identical over 14 bases. The germline gives CDR1 MNHEY, CDR2 SMNVEV (reference sequence). CDR3 length: 15 amino acids. V lost 2 bases, J lost 9 bases, and 3 bases stayed unmatched.

The rearrangement links TRBV10-3 to TRBJ1-5; TRBD1 is a possible D gene (5 bases). The germline V gene has CDR1 ENHRY and CDR2 SYGVKD. CDR3 size: 15 residues. V was trimmed by 0 bases and J by 10 bases, leaving 16 bases between them. CDR3 region: CAISESNSLGGPQHF. The CDR3 DNA reads TGTGCCATCAGTGAGTCTAACAGCCTTGGGGGACCCCAGCATTTT.

The J gene is TRBJ2-3, the V gene TRBV7-6; the match to TRBD2 covers 7 bases. Germline values: CDR1 SGHVS, CDR2 FNYEAQ. This CDR3 is 17 amino acids long. The V gene end was trimmed by 5 bases and the J gene end by 4 bases; junction bases not matched to a gene: 15. The CDR3 here is CASSPPFGERGADTQYF. CDR3 DNA: TGTGCCAGCAGCCCGCCCTTCGGGGAGCGGGGAGCAGATACGCAGTATTTT.

J is TRBJ2-5 and V is TRBV6-5, with D perhaps assigned TRBD1 or TRBD2 (5 bases each). Germline loops: CDR1 MNHEY, CDR2 SVGAGI. Trimming left V 6 bases short and J 5 bases short, with 16 bases between. This CDR3 has 14 residues. The CDR3 region is CASSEGRNLETQYF. CDR3 DNA sequence: TGTGCCAGCAGCGAGGGGAGAAATCTTGAGACCCAGTACTTC.

The genes are TRBV7-9 and TRBJ1-4; 8 bases line up with TRBD1. CDR1 SEHNR and CDR2 FQNEAQ come from the germline V gene (reference sequence). V shed 5 bases, J shed 7 bases, and the junction held 18 bases outside the gene matches. The CDR3 is 18 residues long. The CDR3 nucleotides read TGTGCCAGCAGCCTCCCGGACAGGGTAACGGTTAACCCTGAAAAACTGTTTTTT. Amino acid sequence: CASSLPDRVTVNPEKLFF.

The J gene is TRBJ2-3, the V gene TRBV4-1, with D perhaps TRBD1 or TRBD2 (6 bases each). Germline V gives CDR1 MGHRA, CDR2 YSYEKL. Trimming left V 0 bases short and J 7 bases short, with 14 bases between. The CDR3 totals 15 residues. The CDR3 DNA follows: TGCGCCAGCAGCCAAGACGGGGGCGAGGGCAATACGCAGTATTTT. Translating gives CASSQDGGEGNTQYF.

This chain connects TRBV29-1 to TRBJ1-4; possible D gene TRBD1, 6 bases. The V gene's germline CDR1 is SQVTM and CDR2 ANQGSEA. This CDR3 contains 13 residues. Trimming left V 4 bases short and J 8 bases short, with 14 bases between. CDR3 region: CSVGQATEEKLFF. CDR3 DNA sequence: TGCAGCGTTGGACAGGCCACAGAGGAAAAACTGTTTTTT.

The chain joins TRBV11-2 to TRBJ1-5, with D uncertain. Germline loops: CDR1 SGHAT, CDR2 FQNNGV. Trimming removed 1 base at V and 3 bases at J, with 10 bases between. The CDR3 has 15 amino acids. The CDR3, as DNA: TGTGCCAGCAGCTTAGCGGGCAGATTCAATCAGCCCCAGCATTTT. It specifies CASSLAGRFNQPQHF.

The V gene is TRBV7-3, the J gene TRBJ2-7, with TRBD1 identical over 8 bases. V trimming: 3 bases; J trimming: 10 bases; junction bases outside the gene matches: 5. Germline V gene lookup returns CDR1 SGHTA and CDR2 FQGTGA. The CDR3 is 12 amino acids. CDR3 bases: TGTGCCAGCAGCTTTCCAGGGGGCGACCAGTACTTC. Residues: CASSFPGGDQYF. Full variable domain (outside the CDR3, taken from reference TRBV7-3 and TRBJ2-7): GAGVSQTPSNKVTEKGKYVELRCDPISGHTALYWYRQSLGQGPEFLIYFQGTGAADDSGLPNDRFFAVRPEGSVSTLKIQRTERGDSAVYLCASSFPGGDQYFGPGTRLTVT.

This clonotype was picked up a small number of times. J is TRBJ2-1 and V is TRBV20-1; 11 bases match TRBD2. CDR1 and CDR2 (germline): DFQATT, SNEGSKA (reference sequence). The ends lost 2 bases at V and 4 bases at J; junction bases unmatched: 1. The CDR3 contains 14 residues. CDR3 protein: CSARRTSGYNEQFF. The CDR3 DNA reads TGCAGTGCTAGAAGGACTAGCGGGTACAATGAGCAGTTCTTC.